This is a list of T cell receptor beta chains from one sample in a study of blood T cell repertoires in COVID-19. Repertoires were generated with immunoSEQ multiplex PCR, while TCRdb's copy carries only in-frame clones and drops some. In the table there are fewer than 250,000 clones, 80% to 90% of which are singletons. Source material: peripheral blood. These receptors were collected from a man aged 35 to 55 with acute or convalescent COVID-19. The CDR3 runs from the conserved cysteine through the conserved F or W. The order of the fields is clone size, V gene, CDR3 protein. Clone sizes are given selectively: once, few, many, or a class where the clone is expanded.

.,TRBV2,CASRPQQGIYQPQHF
once,TRBV7-9,CASSHPPGTALSNQPQHF
.,TRBV12-5,CASGLLGGRHGELFF
once,TRBV6-5,CASRRDRGMGEAFF
few,TRBV9,CASSASGTGVRYEQYF
.,TRBV12-3/TRBV12-4,CASSTNSYEQYF
.,TRBV6-5,CASSSGTSGGEFF
.,TRBV29-1,CSVGSGLQPQHF
.,TRBV28,CASSLSSPGTNTEAFF
.,TRBV7-8,CASSLDPPWGLEQYF
.,TRBV27,CASSPREGSPLHF
.,TRBV7-3,CASSLGTGSTDTQYF
.,TRBV5-4,CASRRQGSTEAFF
.,TRBV11-2,CASSPIGGYNSPLHF
.,TRBV28,CASRMDRYGEQFF
.,TRBV5-1,CASSFLAGGVGDEQFF
.,TRBV19,CASRRTGGGFDGYTF
few,TRBV7-9,CASSLVTLNTEAFF